Following are 30 T cell receptor beta chains from one sample sequenced in a study of memory CD4+ T cells and cytomegalovirus serostatus. Assay: immunoSEQ multiplex PCR; the TCRdb copy retains only in-frame clones and omits some. This sample has around 41,000 clones, with 70% to 80% found just once. The sort gate was single viable CD3+CD4+CD8-CD45RO+ cells for memory CD4+ T cells. Sequencing was performed on memory CD4+ T cells from blood. All receptors derive from an adult in good health and CMV-seronegative.

V gene TRBV5-1 combines with J gene TRBJ1-5; 10 bases agree with TRBD1. The V gene's germline CDR1 is SGHRS and CDR2 YFSETQ. V lost 4 bases and J lost 5; bases outside the gene matches: 6. CDR3 size: 15 residues. As DNA, the CDR3 is TGCGCCAGCAGCCCATCCGGGACAGGGGATCAGCCCCAGCATTTT. This codes for CASSPSGTGDQPQHF. Full variable domain (remainder filled in from reference TRBV5-1 and TRBJ1-5): KAGVTQTPRYLIKTRGQQVTLSCSPISGHRSVSWYQQTPGQGLQFLFEYFSETQRNKGNFPGRFSGRQFSNSRSEMNVSTLELGDSALYLCASSPSGTGDQPQHFGDGTRLSIL.

V is TRBV5-1 and J is TRBJ2-7; TRBD2 is a possible D gene (5 bases). The CDR3 loop spans 14 amino acids. Germline CDR1 and CDR2: SGHRS and YFSETQ. V gave up 3 bases and J gave up 7 bases, with 17 bases separating them. The CDR3 spells CASSYLGLAEEQYF. The DNA of the CDR3 is TGCGCCAGCAGCTACCTCGGACTCGCGGAAGAGCAGTACTTC.

The V gene is TRBV10-3, the J gene TRBJ1-1; D is undetermined. The length of the CDR3 is 14 residues. CDR1 is ENHRY, CDR2 SYGVKD, per germline. V gave up 4 bases and J gave up 1 base, with 10 bases separating them. The CDR3 DNA is TGTGCCATCAGTGGAGGTGGCCGGAACACTGAAGCTTTCTTT. This sequence encodes CAISGGGRNTEAFF.

This chain links TRBV19 with TRBJ1-5, with TRBD1 as a possible D gene (5 bases). Germline V CDR1 and CDR2: LNHDA, SQIVND (reference sequence). The CDR3 consists of 15 residues. V shed 3 bases and J shed 5 bases, with 14 bases lying between them. The CDR3 sequence: CASSMKGTADQPQHF. CDR3 sequence (DNA): TGTGCCAGTAGTATGAAGGGGACCGCGGATCAGCCCCAGCATTTT.

This clone turned up a few times. This chain uses TRBV30 with TRBJ2-5; D gene unclear. CDR1 GTSNPN and CDR2 SVGIG come from the germline V gene (reference sequence). This CDR3 is built from 11 residues. Trimming removed 3 bases at V and 5 bases at J, with 7 bases between. In DNA, the CDR3 is TGTGCCTGGAGGGTAGGGGAGACCCAGTACTTC. This gives the protein CAWRVGETQYF.

The chain carries TRBV7-8 and TRBJ2-5; D is ambiguous. The CDR3 contains 13 residues. Trimming took 2 bases from V and 2 from J, leaving 6 bases between them. Germline lookup yields CDR1 SGHVS and CDR2 FQNEAQ. The CDR3 loop reads CASSLSAQETQYF. The CDR3 nucleotides are TGTGCCAGCAGCTTATCGGCTCAAGAGACCCAGTACTTC.

This chain joins TRBV9 and TRBJ2-2; 8 nucleotides match TRBD1. V gave up 3 bases and J gave up 5 bases; unmatched junction bases: 3. The CDR3 extends over 14 amino acids. Germline CDR1 is SGDLS and CDR2 is YYNGEE. The CDR3 sequence is CASSETGDTGELFF. The CDR3 DNA is TGTGCCAGCAGCGAGACAGGGGATACCGGGGAGCTGTTTTTT.

This chain joins TRBV6-6 and TRBJ1-5, with D maybe TRBD1 (5 bases). Germline V CDR1 and CDR2: MNHNY, SVGAGI (reference sequence). This CDR3 is 16 amino acids long. Trimming pared 7 bases from V and 3 bases from J, leaving 19 bases between. CDR3 protein: CASKGRGALSNQPQHF. CDR3 in DNA: TGTGCCAGCAAAGGGAGGGGTGCCCTTTCCAATCAGCCCCAGCATTTT.

This chain connects TRBV7-3 to TRBJ2-2; D is unclear. Germline loops: CDR1 SGHTA, CDR2 FQGTGA. The ends were cut back, 2 bases at V and 5 bases at J, with 9 bases in the middle. CDR3 length: 14 residues. The CDR3 region has the DNA TGTGCCAGCAGCTTAGGTAGTGGTACCGGGGAGCTGTTTTTT. Translating gives CASSLGSGTGELFF.

This chain connects TRBV7-3 to TRBJ2-1; D is ambiguous. The CDR3 loop spans 13 amino acids. In germline, CDR1 is SGHTA, CDR2 FQGTGA. V was pared by 2 bases and J by 10 bases, with 12 bases between. The CDR3 loop is CASSLQSSGEQFF. The CDR3 DNA reads as TGTGCCAGCAGCTTACAAAGTTCAGGCGAGCAGTTCTTC.

This chain connects TRBV30 to TRBJ2-2; 8 positions agree with TRBD1. The V and J ends lost 6 bases and 4 bases, in that order; junction bases with no gene match: 7. The CDR3 length is 14 residues. The germline V gene has CDR1 GTSNPN and CDR2 SVGIG (reference sequence). Here the CDR3 reads CACLTGDVTGELFF. The DNA of the CDR3 is TGTGCCTGCCTGACAGGGGATGTCACCGGGGAGCTGTTTTTT.

This clone was detected only a few times. The genes are TRBV18 and TRBJ2-2; 9 nucleotides align to TRBD1. The CDR3 consists of 16 residues. CDR1 KGHSH and CDR2 LQKENI come from the germline V gene. Germline trimming cut 3 bases from V and 5 bases from J; bases unmatched to any gene: 7. The CDR3 here is CASSPYRGRGTGELFF. For the CDR3, the DNA is TGTGCCAGCTCACCTTACAGGGGGCGCGGTACCGGGGAGCTGTTTTTT.

The chain carries TRBV7-6 and TRBJ2-5; D remains unclear. Germline CDR1 and CDR2: SGHVS and FNYEAQ. The ends were cut back, 5 bases at V and 5 bases at J, with 15 bases in the middle. The CDR3 has 14 amino acids. CDR3 bases: TGTGCCAGCAGCGAAAGCCCCCCCGCGGAGACCCAGTACTTC. The encoded protein is CASSESPPAETQYF.

The J gene is TRBJ2-7, the V gene TRBV23-1; 7 bases align to TRBD1. TRBV23-1 is assigned to the ORF class and has an uncertain function. The CDR3 runs 17 residues. The J segment lost 1 base and the V segment lost 3 bases, leaving 12 bases of the junction unmatched. In DNA form, the CDR3 reads TGCGCCAGCAGTCACTACTTTACAGGGGACCCTTCCTACGAGCAGTACTTC. As protein: CASSHYFTGDPSYEQYF.

The chain employs TRBV30 and TRBJ2-7; 7 bases match TRBD1. Germline trimming cut 8 bases from V and 1 base from J; bases unmatched to any gene: 8. This CDR3 contains 13 residues. The V gene's germline CDR1 is GTSNPN and CDR2 SVGIG (reference sequence). The CDR3 protein is CAGRDRSSYEQYF. In DNA, the CDR3 is TGTGCCGGCCGGGACAGAAGTTCCTACGAGCAGTACTTC.

The chain uses TRBV6-5 and TRBJ1-5; TRBD1 matches at 7 bases. Germline V gene lookup returns CDR1 MNHEY and CDR2 SVGAGI. The length of the CDR3 is 14 residues. With V trimmed by 6 bases and J by 7 bases, 9 bases remained unmatched. The CDR3: CASSPGTVDQPQHF. CDR3 DNA: TGTGCCAGCAGCCCCGGGACAGTCGACCAGCCCCAGCATTTT.

V gene TRBV10-3 combines with J gene TRBJ1-2; 9 bases are a match to TRBD1. The CDR3 loop spans 15 amino acids. CDR1 and CDR2 from the germline V gene are ENHRY and SYGVKD. V lost 3 bases and J lost 4; bases outside the gene matches: 6. The CDR3 bases are TGTGCCATCAGTGAAGGGACAGGGATCCCCTATGGCTACACCTTC. It encodes CAISEGTGIPYGYTF.

This rearrangement joins TRBV9 to TRBJ2-3; D remains ambiguous. The CDR3 is made up of 16 amino acids. The germline gives CDR1 SGDLS, CDR2 YYNGEE. V lost 0 bases, J lost 4 bases, and 15 bases lay in between. CDR3: CASSVVGGLVPDTQYF. The CDR3 region has the DNA TGTGCCAGCAGCGTAGTCGGCGGTTTGGTCCCAGATACGCAGTATTTT.

The chain uses TRBV5-1 and TRBJ1-1; possible D gene TRBD1, 6 bases. The V gene lost 2 bases and the J gene lost 3 bases, with 14 bases spanning the gap. CDR3 length equals 15 residues. From germline, CDR1 is SGHRS and CDR2 YFSETQ. This CDR3 reads CASSLWTVLDTEAFF. The CDR3 DNA follows: TGCGCCAGCAGCTTATGGACAGTTCTAGACACTGAAGCTTTCTTT.

This sequence joins TRBV28 and TRBJ1-2; D unresolved. CDR3 size: 15 residues. Looked up from germline, CDR1 is MDHEN and CDR2 is SYDVKM. V lost 7 bases, J lost 2 bases, and 17 bases lay in between. CDR3 nucleotides: TGTGCCAGCAAGCAGTTCCGGGCGCCGAACTATGGCTACACCTTC. Amino acid sequence: CASKQFRAPNYGYTF.

Note on this clone: Other DNA sequences within the sample encode an identical CDR3. The gene calls are TRBV9 and TRBJ2-1; 7 nucleotides match TRBD2. Germline-derived CDR1 and CDR2 are SGDLS and YYNGEE. The CDR3 totals 16 residues. The ends lost 0 bases at V and 3 bases at J; junction bases unmatched: 6. Here the CDR3 DNA reads TGTGCCAGCAGCGTAGGGGTGAGCGGGGTCTACAATGAGCAGTTCTTC. It encodes CASSVGVSGVYNEQFF.

This clone has just a few counts. V is TRBV9 and J is TRBJ2-1; 7 bases agree with TRBD2. The CDR3 spans 14 residues. Germline V lookup: CDR1 SGDLS, CDR2 YYNGEE. After removal of 0 bases from V and 15 bases from J, the junction contained 12 bases not matched to a gene. The CDR3 loop reads CASSVDQDGRALFF. The CDR3 DNA follows: TGTGCCAGCAGCGTAGATCAGGATGGGAGGGCCCTGTTCTTC.

The rearrangement joins TRBV2 to TRBJ2-7, with 11 bases fitting TRBD2. The ends lost 4 bases at V and 6 bases at J; junction bases unmatched: 5. The CDR3 has 14 residues. Germline CDR1 reads SNHLY; CDR2 reads FYNNEI. Here the CDR3 reads CASSALAGVVEQYF. For the CDR3, the DNA is TGTGCCAGCAGTGCACTAGCGGGAGTAGTCGAGCAGTACTTC.

This sequence joins TRBV5-4 and TRBJ2-5; D unclear. The CDR3 is made up of 12 amino acids. Per germline, CDR1 SGHNT and CDR2 YYREEE (reference sequence). V lost 6 bases and J 3 bases, leaving 9 bases between the germline ends. The CDR3: CASNRHEETQYF. The CDR3 DNA follows: TGTGCCAGCAACAGACACGAAGAGACCCAGTACTTC.

Relative to its sample, this clone is medium-sized. The gene calls are TRBV19 and TRBJ1-2, with D possibly matching TRBD1 (6 bases). V was trimmed by 5 bases and J by 4 bases, leaving 11 bases between them. Germline V lookup: CDR1 LNHDA, CDR2 SQIVND (reference sequence). This CDR3 has 13 amino acids. CDR3 in amino acids: CASSPQGFYGYTF. For the CDR3, the DNA is TGTGCCAGTAGTCCACAGGGCTTCTATGGCTACACCTTC.

This clone was observed once. The chain uses TRBV4-1 and TRBJ2-1; TRBD2 matches at 14 bases. Germline V gene lookup returns CDR1 MGHRA and CDR2 YSYEKL. The CDR3 loop spans 15 amino acids. V lost 3 bases to trimming and J lost 12 bases; unmatched junction nucleotides: 7. The CDR3 protein is CASSQRLAGGRGQFF. CDR3 bases: TGCGCCAGCAGCCAGAGACTAGCGGGAGGGAGGGGGCAGTTCTTC.

As to this clone: The junction departs from germline at one end; a sequencing error may be responsible. The chain combines TRBV6-1 with TRBJ2-7; D is possibly TRBD1 (5 bases). Germline loops: CDR1 MNHNS, CDR2 SASEGT. This CDR3 spans 11 amino acids. The CDR3 DNA follows: TGTGCCAGCAGTGAAGCGGGAACAGGCCTCTTC. This codes for CASSEAGTGLF.

The chain recombines TRBV5-4 with TRBJ2-3, with 14 bases aligning to TRBD2. CDR1 is SGHNT and CDR2 is YYREEE in the germline V gene (reference sequence). This CDR3 is 18 amino acids long. The trim removed 4 bases at V and 1 base at J, leaving 8 bases unmatched. The CDR3 nucleotides are TGTGCCAGCAGCACCGGGACTAGCGGGAGTACGCGCACAGATACGCAGTATTTT. It codes for CASSTGTSGSTRTDTQYF. The whole variable domain, remainder taken from reference TRBV5-4 and TRBJ2-3, is ETGVTQSPTHLIKTRGQQVTLRCSSQSGHNTVSWYQQALGQGPQFIFQYYREEENGRGNFPPRFSGLQFPNYSSELNVNALELDDSALYLCASSTGTSGSTRTDTQYFGPGTRLTVL.

V is TRBV28 and J is TRBJ2-7; 8 bases fit TRBD2. The germline V gene encodes CDR1 MDHEN and CDR2 SYDVKM. The CDR3 has 15 amino acids. V trimming: 5 bases; J trimming: 13 bases; junction bases outside the gene matches: 19. The CDR3 DNA reads TGTGCCAGCAGTCAACCGGGACTAGGGAGGGAAGATGTCTACTTC. Protein sequence: CASSQPGLGREDVYF.

The table lists this clone with a few counts. The chain uses TRBV9 and TRBJ2-2; D unresolved. With 4 bases removed from V and 5 bases from J, the gap between germline ends came to 9 bases. This CDR3 spans 13 amino acids. From germline, CDR1 is SGDLS and CDR2 YYNGEE. The CDR3 region has the DNA TGTGCCAGCAGCCGGGCGGCAACCGGGGAGCTGTTTTTT. Protein: CASSRAATGELFF.